One and the same sample provided the 20 T cell receptor beta chains below, sequenced in a study of beta chain features in type 1 diabetes. Whole-study findings and limits: All four CD4+ subsets from Type 1 diabetes patients carried moderately but significantly shorter TCRB CDR3s.

Their antigens are not known. Isolated RNA was reverse transcribed in full, so expressed TCRB transcripts were sequenced. Repertoires were generated with immunoSEQ multiplex PCR, while TCRdb's copy carries only in-frame clones and drops some. The sample lists around 600,000 clones, about an eighth seen once, with 0.095% to 0.15% in the top ten. The material sequenced was naive CD4+ T cells from blood. These receptors came from a man aged 25 to 45 with type 1 diabetes.

This clone has only a few counts. The rearrangement links TRBV9 to TRBJ2-7; D perhaps matches TRBD1 (5 bases). Trimming cost V 3 bases and J 5 bases, with 15 bases left between them. The germline V gene encodes CDR1 SGDLS and CDR2 YYNGEE. The CDR3 is 14 amino acids. This chain's CDR3 is CASSGGWDSDEQYF. DNA for the CDR3: TGTGCCAGCAGCGGGGGCTGGGATTCGGACGAGCAGTACTTC.

The chain links TRBV5-1 to TRBJ2-7, with a possible D match to TRBD1 (8 bases). Germline values: CDR1 SGHRS, CDR2 YFSETQ. CDR3 size: 15 residues. Trimming left V 5 bases short and J 2 bases short, with 17 bases between. The CDR3: CASRRTGRETYEQYF. CDR3 in DNA: TGCGCCAGCAGAAGGACAGGGAGGGAAACCTACGAGCAGTACTTC.

This clone has a handful of counts. V gene TRBV7-9 combines with J gene TRBJ2-7, with D perhaps being TRBD1 or TRBD2 (5 bases each). Deletions cut 3 bases from V and 1 base from J, with 16 bases between. Looked up from germline, CDR1 is SEHNR and CDR2 is FQNEAQ (reference sequence). This CDR3 spans 16 amino acids. CDR3 sequence: CASSLGAGRGSYEQYF. The DNA of the CDR3 is TGTGCCAGCAGCTTGGGCGCAGGGAGAGGGTCCTACGAGCAGTACTTC.

In this sample, this clone turned up a few times. The rearrangement joins TRBV9 to TRBJ1-2, with D perhaps matching TRBD1 (5 bases). Germline CDR1 and CDR2: SGDLS and YYNGEE. Trimming took off 4 bases at V and 6 bases at J, with 10 bases between the two ends. The CDR3 is 12 amino acids. The CDR3 reads CASSLGEDGYTF. CDR3 DNA sequence: TGTGCCAGCAGCCTAGGGGAAGATGGCTACACCTTC. The full variable domain, with the rest looked up from reference TRBV9 and TRBJ1-2, is DSGVTQTPKHLITATGQRVTLRCSPRSGDLSVYWYQQSLDQGLQFLIQYYNGEERAKGNILERFSAQQFPDLHSELNLSSLELGDSALYFCASSLGEDGYTFGSGTRLTVV.

In its sample, this clone was seen a few times. This chain connects TRBV2 to TRBJ1-6, with D hard to call. V was pared by 6 bases and J by 6 bases, with 12 bases between. Germline lookup yields CDR1 SNHLY and CDR2 FYNNEI. This CDR3 spans 14 amino acids. CDR3 nucleotide sequence: TGTGCCAGCAGAACGGGCAGCGCTAATTCACCCCTCCACTTT. Translated: CASRTGSANSPLHF. Full variable domain (outside the CDR3, taken from reference TRBV2 and TRBJ1-6): EPEVTQTPSHQVTQMGQEVILRCVPISNHLYFYWYRQILGQKVEFLVSFYNNEISEKSEIFDDQFSVERPDGSNFTLKIRSTKLEDSAMYFCASRTGSANSPLHFGNGTRLTVT.

V is TRBV9 and J is TRBJ2-5; D is perhaps TRBD2 (7 bases). Germline V gives CDR1 SGDLS, CDR2 YYNGEE. The V end was cut by 4 bases, the J end by 1 base, with 20 bases between. The CDR3 is 17 residues long. CDR3 protein: CASSPGASGSAQETQYF. DNA for the CDR3: TGTGCCAGCAGCCCAGGGGCTAGCGGCAGTGCCCAAGAGACCCAGTACTTC.

The CDR3 coding sequence is TGTGCCAGCAGCCAAGATAGGACAGCGGGGCACCGCACAGATACGCAGTATTTT. The encoded protein is CASSQDRTAGHRTDTQYF. The rearrangement uses TRBV4-2 and TRBJ2-3; D is perhaps TRBD2 (7 bases). CDR1 and CDR2 from the germline V gene are LGHNA and YNFKEQ. CDR3 length equals 18 residues. V lost 0 bases and J lost 1, with 17 bases in between.

This clone was counted a few times. The chain recombines TRBV7-2 with TRBJ2-1, with D possibly being TRBD2 (6 bases). The CDR3 runs to 19 residues. Trimming cost V 3 bases and J 0 bases, with 21 bases left between them. Germline V gives CDR1 SGHTA, CDR2 FQGNSA. The CDR3 here is CASSFAVRTTVSSYNEQFF. In DNA form, the CDR3 reads TGTGCCAGCAGCTTTGCCGTCCGGACTACGGTTAGCTCCTACAATGAGCAGTTCTTC.

This clone was seen a few times. Distinct nucleotide sequences in the sample also encode this CDR3. V and J are TRBV5-6 and TRBJ2-6, with D unclear. The CDR3 contains 13 residues. Germline CDR1 and CDR2: SGHDT and YYEEEE. Trimming left V 2 bases short and J 2 bases short, with 2 bases between. CDR3 DNA sequence: TGTGCCAGCAGCTTTACTGGGGCCAACGTCCTGACTTTC. Protein sequence: CASSFTGANVLTF.

This clone showed up just a few times. The V call is TRBV30, the J call TRBJ2-1, with D possibly matching TRBD1 (6 bases). The germline gives CDR1 GTSNPN, CDR2 SVGIG (reference sequence). The CDR3 length is 15 residues. Trimming cost V 0 bases and J 3 bases, with 12 bases left between them. The CDR3 protein is CAWSVAGDYYNEQFF. CDR3 bases: TGTGCCTGGAGTGTGGCAGGGGATTACTACAATGAGCAGTTCTTC.

This clone was counted only a few times. V and J are TRBV19 and TRBJ1-5; 10 bases map to TRBD1. Germline values: CDR1 LNHDA, CDR2 SQIVND (reference sequence). V was clipped by 5 bases and J by 5 bases; unmatched bases: 3. The CDR3 loop spans 14 amino acids. The CDR3, as DNA: TGTGCCAGTAGTGTGGACAGGGGGGATCAGCCCCAGCATTTT. Amino acids: CASSVDRGDQPQHF.

This clone was found a few times. The gene calls are TRBV27 and TRBJ2-7; 12 nucleotides line up with TRBD2. CDR3 length equals 18 residues. CDR1 is MNHEY, CDR2 SMNVEV, per germline (reference sequence). The V and J ends lost 1 base and 0 bases, in that order; junction bases with no gene match: 7. In DNA form, the CDR3 reads TGTGCCAGCAGTTTATTTTCTACTAGCGGGGGGCACTCCTACGAGCAGTACTTC. Residues: CASSLFSTSGGHSYEQYF.

J is TRBJ2-3 and V is TRBV29-1; 7 positions agree with TRBD2. CDR3 length equals 15 residues. Germline CDR1 reads SQVTM; CDR2 reads ANQGSEA. V trimming: 6 bases; J trimming: 1 base; junction bases outside the gene matches: 10. In DNA, the CDR3 is TGCAGCGTGGAGAGCGGGAATCGGGGCACAGATACGCAGTATTTT. Translation: CSVESGNRGTDTQYF.

This clone was observed a handful of times. The chain has TRBV29-1 and TRBJ1-2; possibly TRBD1 for D (6 bases). The V and J ends lost 4 bases and 6 bases respectively, with 12 bases between them. The CDR3 is made up of 12 amino acids. Germline loops: CDR1 SQVTM, CDR2 ANQGSEA. CDR3 bases: TGCAGCGTTGGCGGGGGGCTGAATGGCTACACCTTC. Protein product: CSVGGGLNGYTF.

The J gene is TRBJ1-1, the V gene TRBV5-1, with D tentatively TRBD1 (6 bases). The germline gives CDR1 SGHRS, CDR2 YFSETQ. V dropped 3 bases and J dropped 3 bases, with 18 bases sitting between them. The CDR3 is 16 residues long. The CDR3 spells CASSWTDLGGYTEAFF. The DNA of the CDR3 is TGCGCCAGCAGCTGGACAGACCTCGGGGGGTACACTGAAGCTTTCTTT.

This clone was seen a few times. The rearrangement links TRBV4-3 to TRBJ2-3; a possible D gene is TRBD2 (5 bases). The CDR3 totals 16 residues. Germline V gene sequence: CDR1 LGHNA, CDR2 YSLEER. The V end lost 5 bases, the J end lost 4 bases, and 19 bases lay between the germline ends. The chain's CDR3 is CASSYKTGDGADTQYF. The DNA of the CDR3 is TGCGCCAGCAGCTACAAGACGGGCGACGGGGCAGATACGCAGTATTTT.

As DNA, the CDR3 is TGTGCCAGCAGCCCCCTGACAGGGGGCACAGATACGCAGTATTTT. Its translation: CASSPLTGGTDTQYF. The chain employs TRBV4-2 and TRBJ2-3; 8 positions agree with TRBD1. The CDR3 consists of 15 residues. Trimming at V came to 4 bases and at J to 1 base, leaving 4 bases not matched to a gene. Germline V gene data show CDR1 as LGHNA and CDR2 as YNFKEQ.

This clone has just a few counts. This chain uses TRBV28 with TRBJ2-4; no clear D gene. The CDR3 sequence is 13 residues long. The germline CDR1 and CDR2 sequences are MDHEN and SYDVKM. V was shortened by 7 bases and J by 4 bases, with 11 bases between the two germline ends. The CDR3, as DNA: TGTGCCAGCACCTCCAGGATAAAAAACATTCAGTACTTC. It is translated as CASTSRIKNIQYF.

This clone has more than one count but fewer than ten. This chain joins TRBV15 and TRBJ2-3; a possible D gene is TRBD1 (6 bases). The CDR3 is 18 residues long. Per the germline V gene, CDR1 is LNHNV and CDR2 is YYDKDF (reference sequence). The V and J ends lost 0 bases and 3 bases respectively, with 19 bases between them. This CDR3 reads CATSREVGVPQGTDTQYF. Here the CDR3 DNA reads TGTGCCACCAGCAGAGAAGTAGGAGTACCCCAGGGGACAGATACGCAGTATTTT.

This clone was counted between two and nine times. This chain links TRBV9 with TRBJ1-1; 7 nucleotides line up with TRBD1. V gave up 3 bases and J gave up 8 bases; unmatched junction bases: 10. Germline V lookup: CDR1 SGDLS, CDR2 YYNGEE. This CDR3 comprises 14 residues. The CDR3 sequence: CASSATGIGSEAFF. The CDR3 DNA is TGTGCCAGCAGCGCGACAGGGATAGGGTCGGAAGCTTTCTTT.